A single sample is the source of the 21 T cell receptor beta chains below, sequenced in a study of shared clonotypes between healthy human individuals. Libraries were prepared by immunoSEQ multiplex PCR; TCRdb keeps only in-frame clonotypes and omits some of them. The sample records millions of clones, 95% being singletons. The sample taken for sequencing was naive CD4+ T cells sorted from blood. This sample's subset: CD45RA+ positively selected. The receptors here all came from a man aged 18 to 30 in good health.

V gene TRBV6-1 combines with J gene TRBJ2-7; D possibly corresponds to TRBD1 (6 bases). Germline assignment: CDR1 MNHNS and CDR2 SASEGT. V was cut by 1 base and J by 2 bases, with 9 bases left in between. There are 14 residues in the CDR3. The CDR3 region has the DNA TGTGCCAGCAGTGAAGGCGACAGGACCTACGAGCAGTACTTC. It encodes CASSEGDRTYEQYF.

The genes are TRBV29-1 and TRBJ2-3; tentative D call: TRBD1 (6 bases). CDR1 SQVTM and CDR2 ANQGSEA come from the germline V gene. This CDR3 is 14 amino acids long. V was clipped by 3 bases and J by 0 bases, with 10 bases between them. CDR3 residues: CSVEGALSTDTQYF. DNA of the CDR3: TGCAGCGTTGAGGGGGCCCTGAGCACAGATACGCAGTATTTT.

In nucleotides, the CDR3 is TGTGCCAGCAGTGAAAGGCCCAATGAGCAGTTCTTC. It specifies CASSERPNEQFF. This chain uses TRBV25-1 with TRBJ2-1; no definite D call. Trimming pared 2 bases from V and 6 bases from J, leaving 5 bases between. The CDR3 extends over 12 amino acids. The V gene's germline CDR1 is MGHDK and CDR2 SYGVNS.

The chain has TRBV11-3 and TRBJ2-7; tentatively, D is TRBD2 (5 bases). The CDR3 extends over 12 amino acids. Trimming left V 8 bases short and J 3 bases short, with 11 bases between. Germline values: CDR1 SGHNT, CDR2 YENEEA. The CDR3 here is CASGLLSYEQYF. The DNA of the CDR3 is TGTGCCAGCGGACTTCTCAGCTACGAGCAGTACTTC.

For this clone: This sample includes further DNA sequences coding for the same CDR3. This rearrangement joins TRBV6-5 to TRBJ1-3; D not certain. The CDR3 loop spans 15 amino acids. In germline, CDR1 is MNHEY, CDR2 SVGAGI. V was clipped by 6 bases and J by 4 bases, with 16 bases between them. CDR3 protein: CASSPGRVSGNTIYF. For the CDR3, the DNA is TGTGCCAGCAGCCCTGGTAGAGTGTCCGGAAACACCATATATTTT.

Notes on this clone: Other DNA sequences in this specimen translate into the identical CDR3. The CDR3, as DNA: TGCGCCAGCAGCTTGGGGCCAACTGGGAACACTGAAGCTTTCTTT. This encodes CASSLGPTGNTEAFF. The chain joins TRBV5-1 to TRBJ1-1, with D unresolved. This CDR3 contains 15 residues. Germline V gene data show CDR1 as SGHRS and CDR2 as YFSETQ. V lost 0 bases to trimming and J lost 1 base, with 10 bases between them.

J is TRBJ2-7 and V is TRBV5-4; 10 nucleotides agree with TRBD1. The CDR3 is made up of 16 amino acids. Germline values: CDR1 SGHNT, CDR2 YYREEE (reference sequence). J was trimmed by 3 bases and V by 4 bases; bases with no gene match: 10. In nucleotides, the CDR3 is TGTGCCAGCAGCCGGCGGGGACAGGGGAAAGACTACGAGCAGTACTTC. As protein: CASSRRGQGKDYEQYF.

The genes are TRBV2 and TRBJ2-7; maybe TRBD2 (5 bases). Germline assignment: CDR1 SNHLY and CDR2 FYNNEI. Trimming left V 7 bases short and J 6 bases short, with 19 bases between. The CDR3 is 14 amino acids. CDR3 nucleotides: TGTGCCAGCACCCAACCGGGGAGAACCAGCGAGCAGTACTTC. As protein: CASTQPGRTSEQYF.

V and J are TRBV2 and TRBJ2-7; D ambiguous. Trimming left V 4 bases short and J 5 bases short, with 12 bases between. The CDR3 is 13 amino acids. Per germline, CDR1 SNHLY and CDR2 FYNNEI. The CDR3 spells CASSGVANDEQYF. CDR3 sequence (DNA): TGTGCCAGCAGTGGAGTGGCAAACGACGAGCAGTACTTC.

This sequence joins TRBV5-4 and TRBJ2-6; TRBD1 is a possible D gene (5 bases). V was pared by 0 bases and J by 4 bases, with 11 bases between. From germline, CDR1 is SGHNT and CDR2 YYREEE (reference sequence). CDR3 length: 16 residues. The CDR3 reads CASSLAGLSGANVLTF. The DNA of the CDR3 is TGTGCCAGCAGCTTGGCAGGGCTCTCCGGGGCCAACGTCCTGACTTTC.

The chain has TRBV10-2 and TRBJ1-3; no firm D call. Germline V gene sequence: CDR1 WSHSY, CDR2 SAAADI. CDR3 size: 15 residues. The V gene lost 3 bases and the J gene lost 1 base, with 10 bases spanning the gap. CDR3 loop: CASSDGELSGNTIYF. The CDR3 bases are TGCGCCAGCAGTGACGGGGAGCTTTCTGGAAACACCATATATTTT.

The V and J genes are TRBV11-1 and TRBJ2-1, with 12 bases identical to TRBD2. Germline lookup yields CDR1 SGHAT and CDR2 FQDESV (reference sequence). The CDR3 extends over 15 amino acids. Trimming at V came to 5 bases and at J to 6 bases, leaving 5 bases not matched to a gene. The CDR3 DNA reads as TGTGCCAGCAGCGTAACTAGCGGGGGGTTCAATGAGCAGTTCTTC. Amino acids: CASSVTSGGFNEQFF.

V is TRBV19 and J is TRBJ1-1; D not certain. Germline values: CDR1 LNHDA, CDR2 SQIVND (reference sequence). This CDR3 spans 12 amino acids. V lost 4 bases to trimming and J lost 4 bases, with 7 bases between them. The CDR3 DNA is TGTGCCAGTAGTAGTAGGGCCACTGAAGCTTTCTTT. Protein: CASSSRATEAFF.

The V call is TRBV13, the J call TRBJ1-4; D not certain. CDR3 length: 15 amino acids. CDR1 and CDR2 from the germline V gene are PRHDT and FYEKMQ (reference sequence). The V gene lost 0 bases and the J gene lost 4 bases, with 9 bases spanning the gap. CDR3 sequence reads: CASSLGRMINEKLFF. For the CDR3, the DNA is TGTGCCAGCAGCTTAGGAAGGATGATTAATGAAAAACTGTTTTTT.

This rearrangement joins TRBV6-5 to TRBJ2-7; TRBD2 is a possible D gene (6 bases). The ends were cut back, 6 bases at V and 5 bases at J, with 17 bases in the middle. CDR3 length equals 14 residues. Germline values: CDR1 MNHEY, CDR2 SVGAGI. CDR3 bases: TGTGCCAGCAGCCCCGGAGGGCATTTCAACGAGCAGTACTTC. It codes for CASSPGGHFNEQYF.

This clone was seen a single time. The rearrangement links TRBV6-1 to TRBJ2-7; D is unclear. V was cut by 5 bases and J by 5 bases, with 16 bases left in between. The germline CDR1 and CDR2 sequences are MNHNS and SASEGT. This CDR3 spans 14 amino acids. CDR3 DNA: TGTGCCAGCAGTTCGCCCGGGTCTATAAACGAGCAGTACTTC. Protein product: CASSSPGSINEQYF.

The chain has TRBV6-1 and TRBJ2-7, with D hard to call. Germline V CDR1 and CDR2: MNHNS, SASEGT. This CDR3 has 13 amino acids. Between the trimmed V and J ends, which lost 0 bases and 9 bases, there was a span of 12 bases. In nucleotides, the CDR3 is TGTGCCAGCAGTGAAGCCTTGAAACTCGGGCAGTACTTC. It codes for CASSEALKLGQYF.

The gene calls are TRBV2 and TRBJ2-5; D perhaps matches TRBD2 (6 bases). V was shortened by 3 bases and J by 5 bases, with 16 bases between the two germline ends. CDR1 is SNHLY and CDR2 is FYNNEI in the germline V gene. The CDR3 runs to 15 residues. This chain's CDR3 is CASSEFGTAGETQYF. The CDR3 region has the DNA TGTGCCAGCAGTGAGTTTGGGACGGCGGGGGAGACCCAGTACTTC.

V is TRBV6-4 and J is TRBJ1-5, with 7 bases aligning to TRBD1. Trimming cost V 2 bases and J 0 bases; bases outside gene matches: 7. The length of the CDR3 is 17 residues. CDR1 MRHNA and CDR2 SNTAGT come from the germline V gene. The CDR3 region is CASSDAGQVNSNQPQHF. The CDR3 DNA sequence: TGTGCCAGCAGTGACGCCGGACAGGTCAATAGCAATCAGCCCCAGCATTTT.

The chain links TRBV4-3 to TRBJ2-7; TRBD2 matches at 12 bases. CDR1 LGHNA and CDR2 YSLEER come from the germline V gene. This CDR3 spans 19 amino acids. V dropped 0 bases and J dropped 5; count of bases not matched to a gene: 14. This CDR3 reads CASSQDVPRLAGVVDEQYF. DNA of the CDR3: TGCGCCAGCAGCCAAGATGTTCCGAGACTAGCGGGAGTGGTCGACGAGCAGTACTTC.

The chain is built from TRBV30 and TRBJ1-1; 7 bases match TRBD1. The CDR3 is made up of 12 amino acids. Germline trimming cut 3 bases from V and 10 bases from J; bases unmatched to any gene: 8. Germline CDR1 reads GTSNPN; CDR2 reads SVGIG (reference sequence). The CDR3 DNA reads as TGTGCCTGGAGCCAAACAGGGGAAACAGCTTTCTTT. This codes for CAWSQTGETAFF.